Sequencing of this TCR beta chain was carried out in a study of blood T cell repertoires in COVID-19. Background on the study: Whether acute or convalescent, the COVID-19 samples came from the United States, Italy and Spain. PBMCs, B-cell-depleted T cells, or T cells were the source of the cDNA or gDNA that made up the material.

In the source study's methods: Nucleated cell counts were estimated from reference gene primer amplification. Using immunoSEQ multiplex PCR, the repertoire was profiled, and TCRdb retains in-frame clones only, with some absent. V and J calls and clone size are as listed in that table; D and trimming were resolved from the DNA. This table holds approximately 670,000 clones, 90% found once. Sequenced: peripheral blood. This receptor was identified in a woman aged 18-29 years with acute or convalescent COVID-19.

CDR3 residues: CASSSGQGGLYTF. For the CDR3, the DNA is TGTGCCAGCAGCTCCGGACAGGGCGGGTTATACACCTTC. This chain connects TRBV7-2 to TRBJ1-2; 8 bases agree with TRBD1. Germline V CDR1 and CDR2: SGHTA, FQGNSA. J gave up 11 bases and V 4 bases, and 9 bases lay outside the gene matches. The CDR3 length is 13 residues.